This T cell receptor (beta chain) appears in the sequencing data of a study of T cell repertoires in cytomegalovirus infection. Study in general: Recently identified HLA-C-restricted and well-studied HLA-B-restricted CMV epitopes were used. A matching HLA type, together with CMV infection, was signaled by public TCR beta signatures. Findings and caveats of the study: Cumulative public TCR beta family frequency identified CMV carriers with the relevant HLA.

Per the germline V gene, CDR1 is ENHRY and CDR2 is SYGVKD. The CDR3 extends over 15 amino acids. V was trimmed by 2 bases and J by 0 bases, leaving 5 bases between them. MiXCR, applied by TCRdb to the reads, yields one record per CDR3 protein. Of about 270,000 distinct CDR3 sequences listed, less than 25% were seen once; the top ten hold about 20%. To note about this clonotype: Its antigen is as yet unknown.

The rearrangement links TRBV10-3 to TRBJ2-6; no reliable D call. The receptor's source is a human donor in good health (CMV status not recorded). Some clones in this sample may be carry-over from other donors' samples. The source material was cultured PBMCs, sampled from culture after CMV antigen stimulation. The CDR3 DNA follows: TGTGCCATCAGTGAGGTGACCTCTGGGGCCAACGTCCTGACTTTC. It yields the protein CAISEVTSGANVLTF.